The 3 T cell receptor beta chains presented below share a single source sample, sequenced in a study of blood T cell repertoires in COVID-19. Data came from immunoSEQ multiplex PCR; TCRdb stores just in-frame clones and leaves some out. The profile covers 400,000 or so clones, with about 90% appearing a single time and approximately 0.55% taken by the ten largest. The specimen was PBMCs or T cells enriched from blood (not recorded which). The receptors were sampled from a man aged 18 to 29 who had recovered from COVID-19.

The chain has TRBV13 and TRBJ2-2; 12 bases are shared with TRBD2. CDR1 is PRHDT, CDR2 FYEKMQ, per germline (reference sequence). After removal of 5 bases from V and 7 bases from J, the junction contained 5 bases not matched to a gene. The CDR3 runs 15 residues. The DNA of the CDR3 is TGTGCCAGCAGCCTACGGACTAGCGGGGACGGGGAGCTGTTTTTT. Translation gives CASSLRTSGDGELFF.

The V call is TRBV3-1 (or the pseudogene TRBV3-2), the J call TRBJ1-2; 7 bases fit TRBD1. CDR1 and CDR2 (germline): LGHDT, YNNKEL (reference sequence). After removal of 4 bases from V and 8 bases from J, the junction contained 4 bases not matched to a gene. The CDR3 extends over 12 amino acids. CDR3: CASSLGGWGYTF. The DNA of the CDR3 is TGTGCCAGCAGCCTAGGGGGCTGGGGCTACACCTTC.

The chain recombines TRBV5-1 with TRBJ2-3; tentative D call: TRBD1 (6 bases). V gave up 4 bases and J gave up 6 bases, with 15 bases separating them. Germline CDR1 and CDR2: SGHRS and YFSETQ. The CDR3 length is 14 residues. DNA for the CDR3: TGCGCCAGCAGCCGAGGGGACACCTGGGATACGCAGTATTTT. Translated, it gives CASSRGDTWDTQYF. The full variable domain, its missing parts supplied by reference TRBV5-1 and TRBJ2-3, is KAGVTQTPRYLIKTRGQQVTLSCSPISGHRSVSWYQQTPGQGLQFLFEYFSETQRNKGNFPGRFSGRQFSNSRSEMNVSTLELGDSALYLCASSRGDTWDTQYFGPGTRLTVL.